The clone carrying this T cell receptor beta chain appeared many times. The data stem from a study of CD8 T cells in ankylosing spondylitis. Looked up from germline, CDR1 is ENHRY and CDR2 is SYGVKD. V was trimmed by 7 bases and J by 3 bases, leaving 15 bases between them. The CDR3 runs 14 residues. TCRdb passed the 5' RACE reads through MiXCR, listing each CDR3 protein once. The sample lists 130,000 or so distinct CDR3 sequences, over 6% occurring once. This sequence was found in a male donor with ankylosing spondylitis or in good health (not recorded which). This chain uses TRBV10-3 with TRBJ2-5, with D possibly matching TRBD1 (6 bases). The sample was blood, either unsorted or a sorted T cell fraction (not recorded which). The chain's CDR3 is CAIKTGRQEETQYF. The CDR3 region has the DNA TGTGCCATCAAGACAGGCCGCCAAGAAGAGACCCAGTACTTC.